This entry describes one T cell receptor (beta chain). The protocol was immunoSEQ multiplex PCR, while the TCRdb copy is restricted to in-frame clones and leaves out a portion. Of roughly 2 million clones listed, about 94% are singletons. Naive CD8 populations comprised CD45RO-negative cells positively selected for CCR7, excluding terminally differentiated effector memory CD45RA+ cells. The sample is drawn from a study of shared clonotypes between healthy human individuals. The CDR3 totals 16 residues. V was pared by 3 bases and J by 3 bases, with 17 bases between. CDR1 is SGHDT, CDR2 YYEEEE, per germline.

The chain is built from TRBV5-6 and TRBJ2-3; TRBD2 is a possible D gene (6 bases). The clonotype was recovered from a man aged 18 to 29 in good health. Input material: naive CD8+ T cells sorted from blood. Here the CDR3 DNA reads TGTGCCAGCAGCTCCCTTCGAGGAGGGTTAACAGATACGCAGTATTTT. Its translation is CASSSLRGGLTDTQYF.